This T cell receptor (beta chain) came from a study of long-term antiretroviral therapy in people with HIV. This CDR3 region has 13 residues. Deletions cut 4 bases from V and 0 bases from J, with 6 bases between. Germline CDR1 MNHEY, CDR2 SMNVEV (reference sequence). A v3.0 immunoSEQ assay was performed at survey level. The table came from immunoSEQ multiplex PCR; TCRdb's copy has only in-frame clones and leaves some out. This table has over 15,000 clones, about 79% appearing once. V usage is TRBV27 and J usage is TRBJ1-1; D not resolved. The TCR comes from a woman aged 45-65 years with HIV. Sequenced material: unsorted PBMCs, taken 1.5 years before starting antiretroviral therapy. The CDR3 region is CASSSTLNTEAFF. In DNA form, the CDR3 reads TGTGCCAGCAGTTCGACCTTGAACACTGAAGCTTTCTTT.